This T cell receptor beta chain was profiled in a study of monozygotic twins with inflammatory bowel disease. Study results and limitations: People with IBD had fewer clonotypes in common with others than healthy twins did, especially with disease activity.

Concerning this clonotype: Antigen specificity is unknown.

Using eight separate reactions per sample, the authors generated cDNA. TCRdb re-called the 5' RACE reads and shows each CDR3 protein once, DNA omitted. The table gives around 400,000 distinct CDR3 sequences; the top ten clones make up around 2.4% of it. The CDR3 runs 13 residues. Per germline, CDR1 SGHAT and CDR2 FQNNGV. The chain is built from TRBV11-2 and TRBJ1-2. Sequences were obtained from blood. The sequence was obtained from a human donor with ulcerative colitis or Crohn's disease, or a healthy co-twin of an affected twin (not recorded which). CDR3 in amino acids: CASSFEDGYGYTF.